These T cell receptor beta chains were read from a single sample in a study of early T cells in non-severe SARS-CoV-2 infection. TCRdb itself ran the 5' RACE reads through MiXCR, one entry per CDR3 protein. The table has about 70,000 distinct CDR3 sequences, about 15% seen once; the top ten hold 3% to 5%. Sequencing used whole blood, obtained at baseline. Receptors were obtained from an adult who was a healthcare worker with PCR-confirmed SARS-CoV-2 infection or an uninfected control (not recorded which). Each CDR3 is given with its conserved first and last residue. A D gene is named only where the DNA matches it firmly. The size entry is marked missing in some rows and otherwise reads once, few, many or a size class.

j_call: TRBJ1-1
d_call: .
clone_size: few
v_call: TRBV5-1
cdr3_nt: TGCGCCAGCAGCTTGGCGGACCTGAACACTGAAGCTTTCTTT
cdr3_aa: CASSLADLNTEAFF

j_call: TRBJ2-3
d_call: .
clone_size: few
v_call: TRBV5-6
cdr3_nt: TGTGCCAGCAGCCTCGGAGGGGCAGATACGCAGTATTTT
cdr3_aa: CASSLGGADTQYF

j_call: TRBJ1-1
d_call: TRBD1
clone_size: many
v_call: TRBV18
cdr3_nt: TGTGCCAGCTCATCCGAAAGACAGGGGGAAGCTTTCTTT
cdr3_aa: CASSSERQGEAFF

j_call: TRBJ2-3
d_call: .
clone_size: many
v_call: TRBV25-1
cdr3_nt: TGTGCCAGCAGTGATCAGGGGACCTCAGATACGCAGTATTTT
cdr3_aa: CASSDQGTSDTQYF

j_call: TRBJ2-3
d_call: .
clone_size: few
v_call: TRBV29-1
cdr3_nt: TGCAGCGTTGAGCGGGATGCAGATACGCAGTATTTT
cdr3_aa: CSVERDADTQYF

j_call: TRBJ2-5
d_call: .
clone_size: .
v_call: TRBV18
cdr3_nt: TGTGCCAGCTCACCACCCAACTCAAAGGGAACGGCCCAAGAGACCCAGTACTTC
cdr3_aa: CASSPPNSKGTAQETQYF

j_call: TRBJ1-1
d_call: .
clone_size: .
v_call: TRBV18
cdr3_nt: TGTGCCAGCTCCCCCACCTCGGGGCAAAAAACTGAAGCTTTCTTT
cdr3_aa: CASSPTSGQKTEAFF

j_call: TRBJ1-1
d_call: .
clone_size: few
v_call: TRBV29-1
cdr3_nt: TGCAGCGTTGGGCGGTACACTGAAGCTTTCTTT
cdr3_aa: CSVGRYTEAFF

j_call: TRBJ2-7
d_call: TRBD2
clone_size: few
v_call: TRBV7-6
cdr3_nt: TGTGCCAGCAGCCCCTATCCACTAGCGGTCTCCTACGAGCAGTACTTC
cdr3_aa: CASSPYPLAVSYEQYF

j_call: TRBJ1-1
d_call: .
clone_size: few
v_call: TRBV29-1
cdr3_nt: TGCAGTGCACAGGTTTCGAACACTGAAGCTTTCTTT
cdr3_aa: CSAQVSNTEAFF

j_call: TRBJ1-2
d_call: TRBD1
clone_size: few
v_call: TRBV11-2
cdr3_nt: TGTGCCAGCAGCCCGGGACAGGGCGACTATGGCTACACCTTC
cdr3_aa: CASSPGQGDYGYTF

j_call: TRBJ2-2
d_call: TRBD1
clone_size: .
v_call: TRBV6-6
cdr3_nt: TGTGCCAGCAGTTATCTCGTATGGGACAGGGGGCTCACCGGGGAGCTGTTTTTT
cdr3_aa: CASSYLVWDRGLTGELFF

j_call: TRBJ2-5
d_call: .
clone_size: .
v_call: TRBV7-7
cdr3_nt: TGTGCCAGCAGCTACCCGGCGGTAGAGACCCAGTACTTC
cdr3_aa: CASSYPAVETQYF

j_call: TRBJ2-3
d_call: TRBD2
clone_size: many
v_call: TRBV20-1
cdr3_nt: TGCAGTGCTTTAGCGGGAGGTAGCACAGATACGCAGTATTTT
cdr3_aa: CSALAGGSTDTQYF

j_call: TRBJ1-5
d_call: .
clone_size: many
v_call: TRBV19
cdr3_nt: TGTGCCAGTAGTAAATCCCATTCCTTGGCGCCCCAGCATTTT
cdr3_aa: CASSKSHSLAPQHF

j_call: TRBJ2-6
d_call: .
clone_size: many
v_call: TRBV18
cdr3_nt: TGTGCCAGCTCACCCCCCGGGGTCTGGGGGGCCAACGTCCTGACTTTC
cdr3_aa: CASSPPGVWGANVLTF

j_call: TRBJ1-1
d_call: .
clone_size: few
v_call: TRBV6-6
cdr3_nt: TGTGCCAGCAGTTACGAAGGAAAGAACACTGAAGCTTTCTTT
cdr3_aa: CASSYEGKNTEAFF

j_call: TRBJ2-4
d_call: TRBD2
clone_size: .
v_call: TRBV4-2
cdr3_nt: TGTGCCAGCAGCCAAGCGGGAGCCGGGGAGGGCATTCAGTACTTC
cdr3_aa: CASSQAGAGEGIQYF

j_call: TRBJ2-1
d_call: .
clone_size: few
v_call: TRBV9
cdr3_nt: TGTGCCAGCAGCGTAGACCCGGGAGCGGCCAATGAGCAGTTCTTC
cdr3_aa: CASSVDPGAANEQFF

j_call: TRBJ1-5
d_call: .
clone_size: few
v_call: TRBV2
cdr3_nt: TGTGCCAGCAGTCTTTATGAAAATCAGCCCCAGCATTTT
cdr3_aa: CASSLYENQPQHF

j_call: TRBJ1-1
d_call: .
clone_size: many
v_call: TRBV10-3
cdr3_nt: TGTGCCATCTCTGGGAACATGAACACTGAAGCTTTCTTT
cdr3_aa: CAISGNMNTEAFF

j_call: TRBJ2-7
d_call: TRBD2
clone_size: few
v_call: TRBV29-1
cdr3_nt: TGCAGCGTTGCCCTAGCGGGGAGGAGCTCCTACGAGCAGTACTTC
cdr3_aa: CSVALAGRSSYEQYF

j_call: TRBJ1-1
d_call: .
clone_size: few
v_call: TRBV27
cdr3_nt: TGTGCCAGGGGATCAGTCACTGAAGCTTTCTTT
cdr3_aa: CARGSVTEAFF

j_call: TRBJ2-3
d_call: .
clone_size: few
v_call: TRBV29-1
cdr3_nt: TGCAGCGTTGACGGAGGGGATACGCAGTATTTT
cdr3_aa: CSVDGGDTQYF